The following is a T cell receptor beta chain sequence with its context. The data stem from a study of blood T cell repertoires in COVID-19. Study overall: Both acute and convalescent COVID-19 samples were obtained from the United States, Italy and Spain. Nucleic acid was either cDNA or gDNA, and it came from T cells, B-cell-depleted T cells, or PBMCs.

The germline CDR1 and CDR2 sequences are LNHDA and SQIVND (reference sequence). The CDR3 loop spans 15 amino acids. Trimming took 4 bases from V and 4 from J; bases not matched to a gene: 8. Exposed study participants had met a COVID-19 case within 2 weeks before entry. Produced via immunoSEQ multiplex PCR; TCRdb's table is partial and in-frame only. The sample has around 250,000 clones; 70% to 90% are singletons. The V gene is TRBV19, the J gene TRBJ2-7, with 9 bases fitting TRBD1. Sequencing was done on a sample of PBMCs or T cells enriched from blood (not recorded which). The sequence came from a woman aged 50 to 60 who had been exposed to COVID-19. The CDR3 here is CASSRVGTGTYEQYF. DNA for the CDR3: TGTGCCAGTAGTAGGGTCGGGACAGGGACGTACGAGCAGTACTTC.